The present T cell receptor beta chain was sequenced within a study of blood T cell repertoires in COVID-19. About the research overall: Some COVID-19 samples were acute and others convalescent; all came from the United States, Italy and Spain.

CDR3 length equals 15 residues. CDR1 and CDR2 (germline): SGHRS, YFSETQ. V gave up 4 bases and J gave up 9 bases; unmatched junction bases: 7. Repertoires were generated with immunoSEQ multiplex PCR, while TCRdb's copy carries only in-frame clones and drops some. The sample shows approximately 150,000 clones, 80% to 90% of them seen only once. Sequenced sample: peripheral blood. This rearrangement joins TRBV5-1 to TRBJ2-1, with 13 nucleotides matching TRBD2. This receptor was taken from a woman aged 55-69 years who had recovered from COVID-19. The chain's CDR3 is CASSTTSGGAAEQFF. CDR3 coding DNA: TGCGCCAGCAGCACTACTAGCGGGGGGGCTGCTGAGCAGTTCTTC.